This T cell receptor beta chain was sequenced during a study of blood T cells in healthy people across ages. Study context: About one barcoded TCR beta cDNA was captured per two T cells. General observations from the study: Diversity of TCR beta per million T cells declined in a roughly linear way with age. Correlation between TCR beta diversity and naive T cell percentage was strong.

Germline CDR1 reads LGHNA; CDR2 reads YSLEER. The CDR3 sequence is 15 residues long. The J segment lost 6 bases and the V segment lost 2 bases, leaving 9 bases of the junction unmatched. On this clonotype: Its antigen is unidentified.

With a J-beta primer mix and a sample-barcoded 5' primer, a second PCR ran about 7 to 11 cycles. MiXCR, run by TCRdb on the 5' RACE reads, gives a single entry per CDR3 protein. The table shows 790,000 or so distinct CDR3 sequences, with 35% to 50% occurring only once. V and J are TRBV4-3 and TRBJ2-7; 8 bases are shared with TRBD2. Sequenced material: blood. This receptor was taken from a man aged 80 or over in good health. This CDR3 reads CASSQLSGILGEQYF. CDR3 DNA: TGCGCCAGCAGCCAACTTAGCGGGATCCTAGGCGAGCAGTACTTC.